Each of the 10 T cell receptor beta chains below was sequenced from the same sample in a study of blood T cells in healthy people across ages. A second about 6 to 12 cycle PCR used barcoded and J-beta primers. MiXCR, run by TCRdb on the 5' RACE reads, gives a single entry per CDR3 protein. The sample records around 500,000 distinct CDR3 sequences, around half being singletons. Sequenced input: blood. The receptors shown here come from a man older than 75 in good health.

This clonotype has at least ten counts. The chain recombines TRBV6-5 with TRBJ1-1; D not certain. The CDR3 contains 14 residues. Trimming removed 2 bases from V and 1 base from J, with 8 bases in between. Germline V lookup: CDR1 MNHEY, CDR2 SVGAGI. CDR3 residues: CASSYTEGNTEAFF. CDR3 DNA: TGTGCCAGCAGTTACACAGAGGGGAACACTGAAGCTTTCTTT.

This clonotype was detected once. V and J are TRBV3-1 and TRBJ1-4, with 7 bases matching TRBD1. The CDR3 sequence is 15 residues long. Per the germline V gene, CDR1 is LGHDT and CDR2 is YNNKEL (reference sequence). V trimming: 1 base; J trimming: 8 bases; junction bases outside the gene matches: 7. CDR3 sequence reads: CASSQATGVGEKLFF. The DNA for the CDR3 is TGTGCCAGCAGCCAAGCAACAGGGGTAGGGGAAAAACTGTTTTTT.

This clonotype was seen more than once but under ten times. The chain employs TRBV7-2 and TRBJ2-1; D possibly corresponds to TRBD2 (5 bases). This CDR3 is 14 amino acids long. Per germline, CDR1 SGHTA and CDR2 FQGNSA. The ends were cut back, 3 bases at V and 2 bases at J, with 8 bases in the middle. This CDR3 is CASSFTGTYNEQFF. CDR3 DNA sequence: TGTGCCAGCAGCTTTACGGGGACCTACAATGAGCAGTTCTTC.

The CDR3 region is CASGRQGVNEKLFF. The CDR3 DNA follows: TGTGCCAGCGGAAGACAGGGGGTAAATGAAAAACTGTTTTTT. This chain links TRBV2 with TRBJ1-4; 9 bases are shared with TRBD1. CDR1 is SNHLY and CDR2 is FYNNEI in the germline V gene. V dropped 8 bases and J dropped 5; count of bases not matched to a gene: 6. The CDR3 is made up of 14 amino acids.

With respect to this clonotype: A read error may explain this, as a much larger clone is one base away. The V and J genes are TRBV4-2 and TRBJ2-3; 7 bases are a match to TRBD2. In germline, CDR1 is LGHNA, CDR2 YNFKEQ. This CDR3 comprises 17 residues. The CDR3 sequence is CVSSHSLSGDGTDTQYF. CDR3 nucleotide sequence: TGTGTCAGCAGCCACTCCTTAAGCGGGGACGGCACAGATACGCAGTATTTT.

This clonotype was counted only a few times. The rearrangement uses TRBV29-1 and TRBJ1-2, with D hard to call. The CDR3 totals 11 residues. Trimming took off 7 bases at V and 7 bases at J, with 13 bases between the two ends. Germline V CDR1 and CDR2: SQVTM, ANQGSEA. The CDR3, as DNA: TGCAGCGCTCCAGGACTTCCTGGCTACACCTTC. It yields the protein CSAPGLPGYTF.

This clonotype was counted only a few times. V and J are TRBV30 and TRBJ1-6, with D unclear. The CDR3 has 15 residues. The germline CDR1 and CDR2 sequences are GTSNPN and SVGIG (reference sequence). V lost 2 bases to trimming and J lost 13 bases, with 21 bases between them. The CDR3 coding sequence is TGTGCCTGGAGTCTATGGTCTACCAGACTGTCCCCCCTCCACTTT. It translates to CAWSLWSTRLSPLHF.

This rearrangement joins TRBV24-1 to TRBJ2-1; TRBD2 matches 13 bases. J was trimmed by 5 bases and V by 4 bases; bases with no gene match: 4. CDR3 length equals 16 residues. Germline V gives CDR1 KGHDR, CDR2 SFDVKD. CDR3 DNA sequence: TGTGCCACCAGTGACGGGGGACTAGCGGGGAACAATGAGCAGTTCTTC. It codes for CATSDGGLAGNNEQFF.

The rearrangement joins TRBV27 to TRBJ2-7, with D perhaps assigned TRBD1 or TRBD2 (5 bases each). The CDR3 length is 14 residues. V was clipped by 2 bases and J by 2 bases, with 10 bases between them. The germline CDR1 and CDR2 sequences are MNHEY and SMNVEV (reference sequence). CDR3 amino acids: CASSLKGRTYEQYF. The CDR3 DNA is TGTGCCAGCAGTTTAAAGGGACGCACCTACGAGCAGTACTTC.

This clonotype was recorded many times. This rearrangement joins TRBV6-5 to TRBJ1-2, with 8 bases matching TRBD1. Germline V gene lookup returns CDR1 MNHEY and CDR2 SVGAGI. V was pared by 6 bases and J by 2 bases, with 5 bases of the junction left unmatched. CDR3 length equals 14 residues. Written as DNA, the CDR3 is TGTGCCAGCAGACACGACAGGGGCAACTATGGCTACACCTTC. Protein sequence: CASRHDRGNYGYTF.